This entry lists 15 T cell receptor beta chains sequenced from one sample in a study of OX40 agonist ivuxolimab in advanced cancers. Repertoires were generated with immunoSEQ multiplex PCR, while TCRdb's copy carries only in-frame clones and drops some. The sample lists tens of thousands of clones, around four fifths occurring once. Here the sequenced sample was CD4+ or CD8+ T cells sorted from blood, taken in a trial of the OX40 agonist ivuxolimab. Source of these receptors: an adult with an advanced solid tumor such as melanoma, head and neck, liver or kidney cancer.

V usage is TRBV18 and J usage is TRBJ2-7; no reliable D call. The CDR3 spans 13 residues. V was cut by 7 bases and J by 0 bases, with 10 bases left in between. The V gene's germline CDR1 is KGHSH and CDR2 LQKENI. The CDR3 nucleotides read TGTGCCAGCTGGAGAGACACCTCCTACGAGCAGTACTTC. Translated: CASWRDTSYEQYF.

CDR3 loop: CASSRTSGGPFAQETQYF. The DNA of the CDR3 is TGTGCCAGCAGCCGGACTAGCGGGGGGCCTTTCGCCCAAGAGACCCAGTACTTC. This chain links TRBV4-2 with TRBJ2-5; 14 bases align to TRBD2. From germline, CDR1 is LGHNA and CDR2 YNFKEQ. This CDR3 is 18 amino acids long. Losses at the gene ends were 4 bases for V and 1 base for J; bases not matched to a gene: 8.

The chain employs TRBV6-1 and TRBJ1-5, with D perhaps matching TRBD1 (5 bases). Germline V gives CDR1 MNHNS, CDR2 SASEGT. The CDR3 is 13 amino acids. Trimming cost V 0 bases and J 8 bases, with 8 bases left between them. The CDR3 region is CASSEAGGEPQHF. The CDR3 nucleotides are TGTGCCAGCAGTGAAGCTGGGGGTGAGCCCCAGCATTTT.

V gene TRBV5-4 combines with J gene TRBJ1-5; D is unclear. Germline values: CDR1 SGHNT, CDR2 YYREEE (reference sequence). V lost 2 bases, J lost 4 bases, and 7 bases lay in between. The CDR3 is 13 amino acids. The CDR3, as DNA: TGTGCCAGCAGCTTAGGAGTTAATCAGCCCCAGCATTTT. This translates into CASSLGVNQPQHF.

V usage is TRBV5-1 and J usage is TRBJ1-5; no clear D. Germline V gene data show CDR1 as SGHRS and CDR2 as YFSETQ. The CDR3 covers 13 residues. V was shortened by 1 base and J by 3 bases, with 5 bases between the two germline ends. CDR3 coding DNA: TGCGCCAGCAGCTTGAGGCCCAATCAGCCCCAGCATTTT. It yields the protein CASSLRPNQPQHF.

V gene TRBV11-2 combines with J gene TRBJ2-5; no clear D gene. Deletions cut 7 bases from V and 2 bases from J, with 8 bases between. CDR3 length equals 12 residues. Germline CDR1 and CDR2: SGHAT and FQNNGV. This CDR3 is CASNPPQETQYF. The CDR3 DNA reads as TGTGCCAGCAACCCACCACAAGAGACCCAGTACTTC.

DNA of the CDR3: TGTGCTAGTGGTTTAGAGAAGGGGACTCTGCAGTTCTTC. This gives the protein CASGLEKGTLQFF. J is TRBJ2-1 and V is TRBV12-5, with a weak D call TRBD2 (6 bases). The V gene lost 3 bases and the J gene lost 12 bases, with 15 bases spanning the gap. Germline lookup yields CDR1 LGHNT and CDR2 FRNRAP. The CDR3 extends over 13 amino acids.

This chain links TRBV29-1 with TRBJ2-5; D not certain. This CDR3 contains 11 residues. Germline CDR1 reads SQVTM; CDR2 reads ANQGSEA. Trimming removed 3 bases at V and 5 bases at J, with 7 bases between. This chain's CDR3 is CSVDPDETQYF. The CDR3 bases are TGCAGCGTTGATCCGGACGAGACCCAGTACTTC.

The chain recombines TRBV7-2 with TRBJ2-1, with 14 positions matching TRBD2. Germline V gene data show CDR1 as SGHTA and CDR2 as FQGNSA. The CDR3 has 16 residues. With V trimmed by 4 bases and J by 4 bases, 3 bases remained unmatched. The CDR3 loop reads CASSSGLAGGYNEQFF. In DNA, the CDR3 is TGTGCCAGCAGCTCCGGACTAGCGGGGGGTTACAATGAGCAGTTCTTC.

V is TRBV4-2 and J is TRBJ1-2; 11 bases agree with TRBD1. V shed 5 bases and J 7 bases; nucleotides not matched to a gene: 9. The CDR3 runs 15 residues. Germline V gives CDR1 LGHNA, CDR2 YNFKEQ. CDR3 bases: TGTGCCAGCAGCGCAATTGGACAGGGGGCAGGTGGCTACACCTTC. Translating gives CASSAIGQGAGGYTF.

As concerns this clone: The junction differs from germline at one of its ends, possibly a read error. J is TRBJ2-5 and V is TRBV30, with D possibly matching TRBD1 (5 bases). The CDR3 loop spans 16 amino acids. Germline V gene lookup returns CDR1 GTSNPN and CDR2 SVGIG (reference sequence). The CDR3 region is CAWSAFGALKPETQHF. The CDR3 DNA reads TGTGCCTGGAGCGCGTTTGGGGCTCTCAAGCCGGAGACCCAGCACTTC.

This chain joins TRBV15 and TRBJ2-7; D is possibly TRBD1 (6 bases). The germline CDR1 and CDR2 sequences are LNHNV and YYDKDF (reference sequence). V was pared by 3 bases and J by 2 bases, with 14 bases between. The CDR3 is 15 amino acids. In DNA form, the CDR3 reads TGTGCCACCAGCAGGATACCTCAGGGGACCTACGAGCAGTACTTC. This translates into CATSRIPQGTYEQYF.

The chain links TRBV13 to TRBJ2-3, with D unresolved. In germline, CDR1 is PRHDT, CDR2 FYEKMQ (reference sequence). V was trimmed by 5 bases and J by 3 bases, leaving 6 bases between them. The CDR3 covers 12 residues. In DNA, the CDR3 is TGTGCCAGCAGCCCCCGAACAGATACGCAGTATTTT. Translation: CASSPRTDTQYF.

The V gene is TRBV5-1, the J gene TRBJ1-1; a weak D match, TRBD1 (5 bases). Germline V CDR1 and CDR2: SGHRS, YFSETQ. CDR3 size: 15 residues. V was shortened by 4 bases and J by 0 bases, with 13 bases between the two germline ends. CDR3 sequence (DNA): TGCGCCAGCAGCGGGCAGGGTGGGATGAACACTGAAGCTTTCTTT. Amino acids: CASSGQGGMNTEAFF.

This clone was counted only a few times. This rearrangement joins TRBV7-3 to TRBJ2-3; 9 bases are a match to TRBD2. The CDR3 consists of 16 residues. The ends lost 5 bases at V and 12 bases at J; junction bases unmatched: 18. Germline CDR1 reads SGHTA; CDR2 reads FQGTGA. The CDR3 coding sequence is TGTGCCAGCAGCCCCCGCCGGGCTAGCGGGGTCCAACTTCAGTATTTT. It specifies CASSPRRASGVQLQYF.